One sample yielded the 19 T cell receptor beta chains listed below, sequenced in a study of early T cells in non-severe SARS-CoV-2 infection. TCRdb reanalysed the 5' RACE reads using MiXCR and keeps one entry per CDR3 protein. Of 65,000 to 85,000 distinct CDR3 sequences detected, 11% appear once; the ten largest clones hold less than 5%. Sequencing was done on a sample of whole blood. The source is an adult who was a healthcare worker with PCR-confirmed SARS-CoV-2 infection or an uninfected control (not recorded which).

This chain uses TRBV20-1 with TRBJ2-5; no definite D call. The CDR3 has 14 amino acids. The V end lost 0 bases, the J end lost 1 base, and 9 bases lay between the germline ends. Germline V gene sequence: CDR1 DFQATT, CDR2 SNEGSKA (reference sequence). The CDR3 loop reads CSARDQEPQETQYF. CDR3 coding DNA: TGCAGTGCTAGAGATCAAGAGCCCCAAGAGACCCAGTACTTC.

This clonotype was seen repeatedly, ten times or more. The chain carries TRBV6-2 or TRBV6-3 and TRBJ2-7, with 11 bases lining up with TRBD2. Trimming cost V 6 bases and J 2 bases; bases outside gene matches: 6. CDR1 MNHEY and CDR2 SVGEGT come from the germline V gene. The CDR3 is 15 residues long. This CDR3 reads CASSRPSGGTYEQYF. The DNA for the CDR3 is TGTGCCAGCAGCCGACCTAGCGGGGGGACCTACGAGCAGTACTTC.

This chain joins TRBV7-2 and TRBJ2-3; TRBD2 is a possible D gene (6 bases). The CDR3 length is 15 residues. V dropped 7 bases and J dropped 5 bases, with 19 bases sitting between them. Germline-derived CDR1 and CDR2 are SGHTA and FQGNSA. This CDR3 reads CASITTAGSRDTQYF. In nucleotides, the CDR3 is TGTGCCAGCATCACCACGGCGGGGTCCCGAGATACGCAGTATTTT.

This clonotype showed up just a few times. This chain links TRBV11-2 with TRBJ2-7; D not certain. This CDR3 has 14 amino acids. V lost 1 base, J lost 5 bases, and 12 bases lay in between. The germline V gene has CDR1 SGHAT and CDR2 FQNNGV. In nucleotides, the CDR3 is TGTGCCAGCAGCTTAGGGGCCAACAAAGACGAGCAGTACTTC. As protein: CASSLGANKDEQYF. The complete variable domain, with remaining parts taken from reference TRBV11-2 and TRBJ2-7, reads EAGVAQSPRYKIIEKRQSVAFWCNPISGHATLYWYQQILGQGPKLLIQFQNNGVVDDSQLPKDRFSAERLKGVDSTLKIQPAKLEDSAVYLCASSLGANKDEQYFGPGTRLTVT.

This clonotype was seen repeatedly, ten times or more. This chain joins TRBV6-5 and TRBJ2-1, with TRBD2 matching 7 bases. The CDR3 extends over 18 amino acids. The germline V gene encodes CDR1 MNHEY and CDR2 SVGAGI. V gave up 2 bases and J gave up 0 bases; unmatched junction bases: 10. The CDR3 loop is CASSYEPGGLSSYNEQFF. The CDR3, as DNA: TGTGCCAGCAGTTACGAACCGGGGGGACTCAGCTCCTACAATGAGCAGTTCTTC.

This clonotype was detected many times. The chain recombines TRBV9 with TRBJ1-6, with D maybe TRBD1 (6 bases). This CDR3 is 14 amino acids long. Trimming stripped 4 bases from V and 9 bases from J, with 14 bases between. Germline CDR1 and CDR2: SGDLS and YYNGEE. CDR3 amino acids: CASSIGGEGSPLHF. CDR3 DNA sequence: TGTGCCAGCAGCATTGGGGGCGAGGGTTCACCCCTCCACTTT.

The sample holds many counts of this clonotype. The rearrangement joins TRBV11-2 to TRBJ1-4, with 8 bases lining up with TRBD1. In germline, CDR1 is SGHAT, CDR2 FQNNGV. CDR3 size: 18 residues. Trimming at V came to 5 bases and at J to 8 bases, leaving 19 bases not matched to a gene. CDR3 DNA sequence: TGTGCCAGCAGCCTGGGACAGGTGACACCTCCGGCTTACGAAAAACTGTTTTTT. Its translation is CASSLGQVTPPAYEKLFF.

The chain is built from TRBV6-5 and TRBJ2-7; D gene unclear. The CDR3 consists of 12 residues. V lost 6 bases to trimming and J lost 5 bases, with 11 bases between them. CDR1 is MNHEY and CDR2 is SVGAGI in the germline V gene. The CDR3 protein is CASRSRRDEQYF. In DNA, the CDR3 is TGTGCCAGCAGGTCCCGACGGGACGAGCAGTACTTC.

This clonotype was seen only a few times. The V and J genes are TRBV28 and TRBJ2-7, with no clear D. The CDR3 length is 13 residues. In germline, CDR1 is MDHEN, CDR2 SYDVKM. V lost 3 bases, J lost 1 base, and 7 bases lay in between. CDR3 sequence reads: CASSFGESYEQYF. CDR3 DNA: TGTGCCAGCAGTTTTGGAGAGTCCTACGAGCAGTACTTC.

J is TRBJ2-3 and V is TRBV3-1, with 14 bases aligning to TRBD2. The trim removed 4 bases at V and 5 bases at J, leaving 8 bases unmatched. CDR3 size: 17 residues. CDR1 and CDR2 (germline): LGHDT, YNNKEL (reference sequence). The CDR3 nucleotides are TGTGCCAGCAGCCGGCCTGGACTAGCGGGAGGTGTAGATACGCAGTATTTT. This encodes CASSRPGLAGGVDTQYF.

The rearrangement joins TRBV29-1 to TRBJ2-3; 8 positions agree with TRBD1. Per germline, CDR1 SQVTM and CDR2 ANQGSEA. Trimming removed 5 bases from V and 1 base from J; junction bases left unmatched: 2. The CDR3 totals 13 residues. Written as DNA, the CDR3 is TGCAGCGTTCCGGGACAGGGCACAGATACGCAGTATTTT. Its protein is CSVPGQGTDTQYF.

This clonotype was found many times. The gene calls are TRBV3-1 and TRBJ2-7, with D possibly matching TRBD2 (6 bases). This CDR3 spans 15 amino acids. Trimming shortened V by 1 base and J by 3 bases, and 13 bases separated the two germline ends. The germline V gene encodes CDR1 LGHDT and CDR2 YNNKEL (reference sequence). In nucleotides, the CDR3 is TGTGCCAGCAGCCAAGTGCTAGCGACCCTCTACGAGCAGTACTTC. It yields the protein CASSQVLATLYEQYF.

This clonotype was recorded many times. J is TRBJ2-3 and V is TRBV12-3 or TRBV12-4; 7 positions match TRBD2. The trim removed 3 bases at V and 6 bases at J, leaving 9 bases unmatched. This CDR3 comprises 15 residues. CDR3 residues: CASSLLMTSMDTQYF. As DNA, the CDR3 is TGTGCCAGCAGTTTGTTAATGACTAGCATGGATACGCAGTATTTT.

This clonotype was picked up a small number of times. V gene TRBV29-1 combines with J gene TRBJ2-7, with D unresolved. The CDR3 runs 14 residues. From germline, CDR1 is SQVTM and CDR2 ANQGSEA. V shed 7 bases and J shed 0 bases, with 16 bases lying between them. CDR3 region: CSAMAASNSYEQYF. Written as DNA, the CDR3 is TGCAGCGCCATGGCGGCAAGCAACTCCTACGAGCAGTACTTC.

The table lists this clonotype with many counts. CDR3 DNA: TGTGCCAGCAGCTTAGTCACCGGGACTAGCGGTGCGTACGAGCAGTACTTC. Its translation: CASSLVTGTSGAYEQYF. The rearrangement joins TRBV11-2 to TRBJ2-7; 11 positions agree with TRBD2. With 1 base clipped from V and 4 bases from J, the junction kept 9 bases outside the gene matches. The germline CDR1 and CDR2 sequences are SGHAT and FQNNGV. The CDR3 sequence is 17 residues long. Full variable domain (rest looked up from reference TRBV11-2 and TRBJ2-7): EAGVAQSPRYKIIEKRQSVAFWCNPISGHATLYWYQQILGQGPKLLIQFQNNGVVDDSQLPKDRFSAERLKGVDSTLKIQPAKLEDSAVYLCASSLVTGTSGAYEQYFGPGTRLTVT.

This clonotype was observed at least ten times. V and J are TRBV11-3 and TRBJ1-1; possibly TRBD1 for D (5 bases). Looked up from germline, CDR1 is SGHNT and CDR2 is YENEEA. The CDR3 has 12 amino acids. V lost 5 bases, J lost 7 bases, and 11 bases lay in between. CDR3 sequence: CASSKTAHEAFF. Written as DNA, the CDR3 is TGTGCCAGCAGCAAGACAGCTCATGAAGCTTTCTTT.

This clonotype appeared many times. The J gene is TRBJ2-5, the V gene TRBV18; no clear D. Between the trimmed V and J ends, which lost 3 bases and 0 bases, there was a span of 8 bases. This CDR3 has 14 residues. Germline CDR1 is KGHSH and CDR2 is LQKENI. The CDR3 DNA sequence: TGTGCCAGCTCACCCGACATCTACCAAGAGACCCAGTACTTC. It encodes CASSPDIYQETQYF. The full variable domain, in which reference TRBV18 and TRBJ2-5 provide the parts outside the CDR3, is NAGVMQNPRHLVRRRGQEARLRCSPMKGHSHVYWYRQLPEEGLKFMVYLQKENIIDESGMPKERFSAEFPKEGPSILRIQQVVRGDSAAYFCASSPDIYQETQYFGPGTRLLVL.

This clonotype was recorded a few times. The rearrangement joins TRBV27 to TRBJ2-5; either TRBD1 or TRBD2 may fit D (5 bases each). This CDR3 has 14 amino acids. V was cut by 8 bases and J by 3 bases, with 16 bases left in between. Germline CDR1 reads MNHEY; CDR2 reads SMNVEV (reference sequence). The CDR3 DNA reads TGTGCCAGCGGGTTACTAGGGACGAAAGAGACCCAGTACTTC. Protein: CASGLLGTKETQYF.

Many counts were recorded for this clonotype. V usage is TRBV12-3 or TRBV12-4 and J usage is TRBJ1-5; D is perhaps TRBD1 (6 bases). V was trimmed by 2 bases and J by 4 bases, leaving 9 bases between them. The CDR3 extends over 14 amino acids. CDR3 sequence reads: CASSLKGGNQPQHF. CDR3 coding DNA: TGTGCCAGCAGTTTAAAGGGGGGAAATCAGCCCCAGCATTTT.